The rows below give T cell receptor beta chains drawn from one sample of a study of T cells in Graves' hyperthyroidism and ophthalmopathy. TCRdb independently ran MiXCR on the multiplex PCR reads; one entry per CDR3 protein. The sample yields approximately 400,000 distinct CDR3 sequences, 15% to 19% seen once. Sequencing was carried out using blood. The source is a woman aged 18 to 35 with Graves' hyperthyroidism that later progressed to Graves' ophthalmopathy. The conserved cysteine and the conserved F or W are not part of the CDR3 here. Each record gives: V gene, J gene, CDR3 protein.

TRBV9,TRBJ2-3,ASSVGFSGSSDTQY
TRBV7-8,TRBJ2-5,ASSRNRGAGETQY
TRBV27,TRBJ2-5,ASSSNPLQETQY
TRBV6-6,TRBJ2-3,ASSYSAGGTDTQY
TRBV5-4,TRBJ2-3,ASSLELAGGFQPDTQY
TRBV7-9,TRBJ1-5,ASSGRGFNQPQH
TRBV6-1,TRBJ2-2,ASGNGLAWTGELF
TRBV20-1,TRBJ2-1,SAQREVDNEQF
TRBV20-1,TRBJ2-7,SARGGQGPYEQY
TRBV7-9,TRBJ2-2,ASSLALPLPTGELF
TRBV12-3/TRBV12-4,TRBJ2-1,ASSSLAPQSEQF
TRBV11-2,TRBJ2-5,ASTTLTAHQY
TRBV28,TRBJ2-3,ASSLGGQNTDTQY
TRBV6-1,TRBJ2-7,ASSEDPTTPSYEQY
TRBV30,TRBJ1-1,AWSSGGRNTEAF